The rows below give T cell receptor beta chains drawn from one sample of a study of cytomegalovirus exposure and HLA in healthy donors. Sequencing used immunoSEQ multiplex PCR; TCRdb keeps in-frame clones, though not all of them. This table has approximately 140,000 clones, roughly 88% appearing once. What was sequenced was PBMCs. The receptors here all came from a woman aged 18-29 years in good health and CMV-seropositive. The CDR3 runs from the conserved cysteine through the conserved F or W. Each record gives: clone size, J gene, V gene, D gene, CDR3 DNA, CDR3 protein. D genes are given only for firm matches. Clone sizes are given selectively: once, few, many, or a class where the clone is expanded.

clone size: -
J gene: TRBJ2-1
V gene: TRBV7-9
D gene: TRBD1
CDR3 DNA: TGTGCCAGCAGTTCAACTCGGGACAGGGTTTACAATGAGCAGTTCTTC
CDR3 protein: CASSSTRDRVYNEQFF

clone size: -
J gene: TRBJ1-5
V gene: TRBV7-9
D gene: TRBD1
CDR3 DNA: TGTGCCAGCAGCTTAGAGCTACAGGGGGGTTATAGCAATCAGCCCCAGCATTTT
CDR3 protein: CASSLELQGGYSNQPQHF

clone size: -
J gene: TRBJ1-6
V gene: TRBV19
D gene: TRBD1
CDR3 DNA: TGTGCCAGTAGGCCTCCGGGACAGGGACCTTCACCCCTCCACTTT
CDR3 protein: CASRPPGQGPSPLHF

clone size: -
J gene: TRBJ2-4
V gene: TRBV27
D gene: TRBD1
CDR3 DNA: TGTGCCAGCAGTGCATACCCCGGGACAGGGCTCAAAAACATTCAGTACTTC
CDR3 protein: CASSAYPGTGLKNIQYF

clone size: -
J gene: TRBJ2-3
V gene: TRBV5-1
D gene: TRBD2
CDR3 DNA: TGCGCCAGCAGCTCAGGAGGGTCTAGCGGGGGCACAGATACGCAGTATTTT
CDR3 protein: CASSSGGSSGGTDTQYF

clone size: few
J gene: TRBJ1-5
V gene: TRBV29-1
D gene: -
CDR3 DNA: TGCAGCGTACTGGGCCCGGGGGGGGGTGATCAGCCCCAGCATTTT
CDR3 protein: CSVLGPGGGDQPQHF

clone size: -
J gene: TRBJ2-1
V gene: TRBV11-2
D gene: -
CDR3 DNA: TGTGCCAGCAGCTTAGATCTGGCCACCCCATCGTCGCAGTTCTTC
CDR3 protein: CASSLDLATPSSQFF

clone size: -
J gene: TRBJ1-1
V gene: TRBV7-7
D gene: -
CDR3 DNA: TGTGCTAGCAGCTCACCTGGTACGGGACTCATGAACACTGAAGCTTTCTTT
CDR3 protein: CASSSPGTGLMNTEAFF

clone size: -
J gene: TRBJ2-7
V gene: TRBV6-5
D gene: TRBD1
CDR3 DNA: TGTGCCAGCGCCAATTCAGGGGGCTCCTACGAGCAGTACTTC
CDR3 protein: CASANSGGSYEQYF

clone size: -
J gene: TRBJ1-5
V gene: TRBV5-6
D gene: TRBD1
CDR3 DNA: TGTGCCAGCAGCTTGACAGGGGAAAATCAGCCCCAGCATTTT
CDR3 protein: CASSLTGENQPQHF

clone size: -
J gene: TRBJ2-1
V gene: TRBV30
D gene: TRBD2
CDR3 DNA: TGTGCCTGGAGTAGAGGCGGGGGGCGTTTCAATGAGCAGTTCTTC
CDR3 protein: CAWSRGGGRFNEQFF

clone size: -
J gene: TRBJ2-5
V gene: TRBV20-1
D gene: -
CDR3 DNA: TGCAGTGCTGGGGGGGAGACCCAGTACTTC
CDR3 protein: CSAGGETQYF

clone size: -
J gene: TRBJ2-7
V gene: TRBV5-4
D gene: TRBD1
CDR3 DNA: TGTGCCAGCAGCGGGGGACAGGGCTACGAGCAGTACTTC
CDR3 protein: CASSGGQGYEQYF

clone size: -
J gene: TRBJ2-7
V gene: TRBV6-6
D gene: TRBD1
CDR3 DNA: TGTGCCAGCAGTTACACGGGACAGGCCTACGAGCAGTACTTC
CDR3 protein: CASSYTGQAYEQYF

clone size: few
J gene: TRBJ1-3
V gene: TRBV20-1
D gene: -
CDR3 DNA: TGCAGTGCTCGGGGAAACACCATATATTTT
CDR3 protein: CSARGNTIYF

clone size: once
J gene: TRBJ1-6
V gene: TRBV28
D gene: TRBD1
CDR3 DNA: TGTGCCAGCAGAACCTTCGCCACAGGGGAATCGGGTTCACCCCTCCACTTT
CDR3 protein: CASRTFATGESGSPLHF

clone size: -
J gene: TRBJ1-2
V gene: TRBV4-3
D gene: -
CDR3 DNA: TGCGCCAGCAGCCTCCAGGGCTATGGCTACACCTTC
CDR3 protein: CASSLQGYGYTF

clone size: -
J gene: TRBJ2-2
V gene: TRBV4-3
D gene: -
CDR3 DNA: TGCGCCAGCAGCCAGACTCCTCAGGGCACGAACACCGGGGAGCTGTTTTTT
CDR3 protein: CASSQTPQGTNTGELFF

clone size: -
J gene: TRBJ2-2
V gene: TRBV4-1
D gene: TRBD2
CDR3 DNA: TGCGCCAGCAGAGGACTAGTTAGCACCGGGGAGCTGTTTTTT
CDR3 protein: CASRGLVSTGELFF

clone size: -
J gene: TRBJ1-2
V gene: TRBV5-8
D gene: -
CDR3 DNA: TGTGCCAGCAGCCCGAAGACAGCTCACTATGGCTACACCTTC
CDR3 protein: CASSPKTAHYGYTF

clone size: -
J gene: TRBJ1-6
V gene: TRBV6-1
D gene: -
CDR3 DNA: TGTGCCAGCGTGGAGTTAAATAATTCACCCCTCCACTTT
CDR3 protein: CASVELNNSPLHF

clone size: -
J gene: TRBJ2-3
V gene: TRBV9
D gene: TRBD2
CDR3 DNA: TGTGCCAGCAGCGTAGCCTTAGCGGGGGGTGAGGATACGCAGTATTTT
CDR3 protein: CASSVALAGGEDTQYF

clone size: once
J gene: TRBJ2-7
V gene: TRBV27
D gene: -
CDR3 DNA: TGTGCCAGCAGTCCCCAGGTATCCTCCGGGCAGTACTTC
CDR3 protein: CASSPQVSSGQYF

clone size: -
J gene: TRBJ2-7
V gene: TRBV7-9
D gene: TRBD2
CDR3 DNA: TGTGCCAGCAGCTTAGCTAGCGGGAGCCCCACCTCCTACGAGCAGTACTTC
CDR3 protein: CASSLASGSPTSYEQYF

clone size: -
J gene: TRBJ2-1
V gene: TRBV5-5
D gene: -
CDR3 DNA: TGTGCCAGCAGCTATCCGGACACGGATGAGCAGTTCTTC
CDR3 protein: CASSYPDTDEQFF

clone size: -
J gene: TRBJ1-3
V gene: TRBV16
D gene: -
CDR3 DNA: TGTGCCAGCAGCCAATCGAGAGTGTCTGGAAACACCATATATTTT
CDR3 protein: CASSQSRVSGNTIYF

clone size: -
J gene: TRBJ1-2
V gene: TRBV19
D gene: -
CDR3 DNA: TGTGCCAGTAGTATTAGTTATAACTATGGCTACACCTTC
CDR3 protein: CASSISYNYGYTF

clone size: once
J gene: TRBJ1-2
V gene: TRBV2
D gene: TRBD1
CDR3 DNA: TGTGCCATCCTGACAGGGGAGGGTGGCTACACCTTC
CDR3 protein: CAILTGEGGYTF

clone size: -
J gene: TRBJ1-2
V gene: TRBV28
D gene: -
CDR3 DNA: TGTGCCAGCAGTTCACAGGTTGGAAGTATCTATGGCTACACCTTC
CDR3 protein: CASSSQVGSIYGYTF

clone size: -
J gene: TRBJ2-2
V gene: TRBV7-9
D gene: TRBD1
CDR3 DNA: TGTGCCAGCAGCCTAGCAAGTGGGACAGGCACCGGGGAGCTGTTTTTT
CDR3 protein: CASSLASGTGTGELFF

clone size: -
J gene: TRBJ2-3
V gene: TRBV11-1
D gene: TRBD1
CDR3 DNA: TGTGCCAGCATCCCCCGGACAGGGGGGGATACGCAGTATTTT
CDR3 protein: CASIPRTGGDTQYF

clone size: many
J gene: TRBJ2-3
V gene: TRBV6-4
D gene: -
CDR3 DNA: TGTGCCAGCGGGGCCGGACACACAGATACGCAGTATTTT
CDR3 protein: CASGAGHTDTQYF

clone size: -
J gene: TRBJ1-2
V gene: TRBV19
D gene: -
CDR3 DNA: TGTGCCAGTAGTACCCGACAGCTCTATGGCTACACCTTC
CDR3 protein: CASSTRQLYGYTF

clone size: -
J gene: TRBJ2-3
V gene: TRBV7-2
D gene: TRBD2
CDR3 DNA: TGTGCCAGCAGATCTCCGGGACTAGCGGGGTATACGCAGTATTTT
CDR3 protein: CASRSPGLAGYTQYF

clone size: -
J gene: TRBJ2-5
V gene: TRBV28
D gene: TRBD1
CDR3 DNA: TGTGCCAGCAGTCAAGGGGGCGCGGGAGAGACCCAGTACTTC
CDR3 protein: CASSQGGAGETQYF

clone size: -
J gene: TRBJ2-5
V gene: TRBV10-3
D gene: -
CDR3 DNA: TGTGCCATCAGTGTCTCCGGAGGTTTGCAAGAGACCCAGTACTTC
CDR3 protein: CAISVSGGLQETQYF

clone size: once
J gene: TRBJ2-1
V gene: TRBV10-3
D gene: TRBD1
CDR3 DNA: TGTGCCATCAGTGAGGACAGGGAGATAGATGAGCAGTTCTTC
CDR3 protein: CAISEDREIDEQFF

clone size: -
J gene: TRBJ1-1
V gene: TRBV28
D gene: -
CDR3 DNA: TGTGCCAGCAGGGGGGCCACAGGGAACACTGAAGCTTTCTTT
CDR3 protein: CASRGATGNTEAFF

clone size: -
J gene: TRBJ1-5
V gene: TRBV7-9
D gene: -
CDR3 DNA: TGTGCCAGCAGCGGGGACGACGGATATAGGGGGAATCAGCCCCAGCATTTT
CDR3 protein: CASSGDDGYRGNQPQHF

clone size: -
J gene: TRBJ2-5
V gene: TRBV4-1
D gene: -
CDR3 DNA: TGCGCCAGCAGCCAAAGCCCCGAGCGGGTTATCGAGACCCAGTACTTC
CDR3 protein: CASSQSPERVIETQYF

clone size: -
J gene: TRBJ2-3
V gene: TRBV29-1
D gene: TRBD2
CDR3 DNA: TGCAGCGTTCTTAGCGGGGGGGCTAGGGATACGCAGTATTTT
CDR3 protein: CSVLSGGARDTQYF

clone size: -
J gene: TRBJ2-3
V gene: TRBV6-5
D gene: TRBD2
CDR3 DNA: TGTGCCATCTCCAGGACTAGCGGGCAAGATACGCAGTATTTT
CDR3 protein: CAISRTSGQDTQYF

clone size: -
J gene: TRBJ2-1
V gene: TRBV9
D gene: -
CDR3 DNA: TGTGCCAGCAGCGCGGGTCCCGTGGGCTACAATGAGCAGTTCTTC
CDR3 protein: CASSAGPVGYNEQFF

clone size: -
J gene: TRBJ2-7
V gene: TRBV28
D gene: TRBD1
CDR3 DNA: TGTGCCAGCAGACTCGAACAGGGGAGAGAGCAGTACTTC
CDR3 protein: CASRLEQGREQYF

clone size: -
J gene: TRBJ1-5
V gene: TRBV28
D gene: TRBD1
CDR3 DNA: TGTGCCAGCAGTTCTTCCGGGACAGGGGGTAATCAGCCCCAGCATTTT
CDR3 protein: CASSSSGTGGNQPQHF